Below, 9 T cell receptor beta chains from the same sample are listed, as sequenced in a study of cytomegalovirus exposure and HLA in healthy donors. The PCR had 60 Vbeta and 13 Jbeta primers. Sequencing was performed with immunoSEQ multiplex PCR; in TCRdb, only in-frame clones are kept and a portion is missing. The clone table shows about 130,000 clones, with the ten largest holding 2.2%. The source material was PBMCs. All receptors come from a man aged 35 to 55 in good health and CMV-seronegative.

Written as DNA, the CDR3 is TGCGCCAGCAGCGGACAGGGTGCCGGGGAGCTGTTTTTT. This gives the protein CASSGQGAGELFF. The chain recombines TRBV5-1 with TRBJ2-2; 8 bases are shared with TRBD1. CDR3 length equals 13 residues. Germline CDR1 SGHRS, CDR2 YFSETQ. Trimming took 4 bases from V and 6 from J; bases not matched to a gene: 2.

The chain uses TRBV7-3 and TRBJ2-1; 10 bases agree with TRBD1. Unmatched junction bases numbered 8, after V lost 5 bases and J lost 7 bases. CDR3 length: 15 residues. Per germline, CDR1 SGHTA and CDR2 FQGTGA. The CDR3 region has the DNA TGTGCCAGCAGCCAGACAGGGGGCGGCGGGAATGAGCAGTTCTTC. The encoded protein is CASSQTGGGGNEQFF.

This chain uses TRBV5-8 with TRBJ2-7; 9 bases are shared with TRBD1. Germline values: CDR1 SGHTS, CDR2 YDEGEE. The V segment lost 4 bases and the J segment 5 bases; nucleotides outside the gene matches: 16. This CDR3 contains 17 residues. The CDR3 bases are TGTGCCAGCAGCAAAACAACCCCCGGGACAGGGTTCCACGAGCAGTACTTC. Translation gives CASSKTTPGTGFHEQYF.

The rearrangement links TRBV28 to TRBJ2-1; possible D gene TRBD1, 5 bases. The germline CDR1 and CDR2 sequences are MDHEN and SYDVKM. Trimming pared 6 bases from V and 4 bases from J, leaving 19 bases between. This CDR3 has 16 residues. DNA of the CDR3: TGTGCCAGCAGCGATCTCCAGGCAGGACATTACAATGAGCAGTTCTTC. It translates to CASSDLQAGHYNEQFF.

This sequence joins TRBV11-3 and TRBJ2-7; TRBD1 aligns across 8 bases. V was pared by 4 bases and J by 0 bases, with 5 bases of the junction left unmatched. Germline-derived CDR1 and CDR2 are SGHNT and YENEEA. This CDR3 has 15 amino acids. The CDR3 nucleotides are TGTGCCAGCAGCTCCCGGGACAGGAGCTCCTACGAGCAGTACTTC. The encoded protein is CASSSRDRSSYEQYF.

The gene calls are TRBV6-5 and TRBJ1-2, with D perhaps matching TRBD1 (5 bases). V shed 4 bases and J shed 4 bases, with 10 bases lying between them. The CDR3 totals 13 residues. Germline V lookup: CDR1 MNHEY, CDR2 SVGAGI. Written as DNA, the CDR3 is TGTGCCAGCAGTTCCCTCGACAGCTATGGCTACACCTTC. Its protein product is CASSSLDSYGYTF.

A note on this clone: Other nucleotide sequences from this sample produce the same CDR3. The chain recombines TRBV4-1 with TRBJ2-6; D ambiguous. V lost 4 bases and J 0 bases, leaving 7 bases between the germline ends. Germline V gene lookup returns CDR1 MGHRA and CDR2 YSYEKL. The CDR3 runs 15 residues. CDR3 residues: CASSLAYSGANVLTF. CDR3 DNA sequence: TGCGCCAGCAGCCTAGCTTACTCTGGGGCCAACGTCCTGACTTTC.

This chain joins TRBV7-8 and TRBJ1-5, with a possible D match to TRBD1 (6 bases). The CDR3 sequence is 14 residues long. The germline CDR1 and CDR2 sequences are SGHVS and FQNEAQ. The V gene lost 1 base and the J gene lost 6 bases, with 10 bases spanning the gap. The CDR3 DNA reads as TGTGCCAGCAGCTTAGAGGGGACACCTCAGCCCCAGCATTTT. Translation gives CASSLEGTPQPQHF.

This sequence joins TRBV7-2 and TRBJ2-4; D not resolved. CDR1 is SGHTA and CDR2 is FQGNSA in the germline V gene. Trimming removed 5 bases at V and 6 bases at J, with 14 bases between. This CDR3 contains 14 residues. The CDR3 sequence: CASSVGLMRNIQYF. CDR3 coding DNA: TGTGCCAGCAGCGTCGGTTTGATGAGAAACATTCAGTACTTC.